This TCR beta chain was sequenced for a study of tumor-infiltrating lymphocytes in primary liver carcinoma. This clonotype has a handful of counts. With roughly 500 ng total RNA as template and a constant-region primer, TCR beta cDNA was made. Three rounds of nested multiplex PCR with slightly modified ARM-PCR produced TCR beta libraries. A C-beta reverse primer was combined with TRBV1-TRBV30 forward primers in the first two PCR rounds, and each round had 10 cycles. TCRdb processed the multiplex PCR reads anew with MiXCR; each CDR3 protein has one entry. The sample records around 88,000 distinct CDR3 sequences, about 70% being singletons. Co-extraction yielded RNA and DNA from about 20-30 mg of unsorted bulk tissue. Resection treated the patients' primary liver carcinoma. V lost 3 bases, J lost 7 bases, and 14 bases lay in between. In germline, CDR1 is KGHDR, CDR2 SFDVKD. The CDR3 totals 14 residues.

Sequenced input: tumor-adjacent normal liver tissue. This TCR derives from a man aged 40-49 years with primary liver carcinoma and hepatitis B virus infection. This chain uses TRBV24-1 with TRBJ2-5; perhaps TRBD2 as D (5 bases). CDR3 DNA sequence: TGTGCCACCAGTGATGGAGGACCGTCGGGGACCCAGTACTTC. This translates into CATSDGGPSGTQYF.